The clone carrying this TCR beta chain is a singleton in its sample. Profiling relied on immunoSEQ multiplex PCR, and the TCRdb table lists in-frame clones only, not all of them. Of tens of thousands of clones listed, roughly 80% were seen once; the top ten hold roughly 21%. Trimming took 6 bases from V and 7 from J; bases not matched to a gene: 14. Germline V gene lookup returns CDR1 MDHEN and CDR2 SYDVKM. The CDR3 sequence is 17 residues long. The sample comes from a study of blood T cell repertoires in COVID-19. V and J are TRBV28 and TRBJ2-2; 10 bases are shared with TRBD1. The origin of this receptor is a human donor in a cohort sampled during active COVID-19. Sequencing input: peripheral blood. CDR3 bases: TGTGCCAGCAGCCTCTGGGATGGACAGGGGGGTATCGGGGAGCTGTTTTTT. It encodes CASSLWDGQGGIGELFF.